This T cell receptor beta chain derives from a study of yellow fever vaccine responses in identical twins. As for this clonotype: Its target is unknown.

Between the trimmed V and J ends, which lost 0 bases and 6 bases, there was a span of 12 bases. This CDR3 region has 13 residues. CDR1 is DFQATT, CDR2 SNEGSKA, per germline (reference sequence). TCRdb passed the RT-PCR reads through MiXCR, listing each CDR3 protein once. The data hold 4,800 or so distinct CDR3 sequences, with less than 85% observed a single time. Study outcomes and limitations: Twins reportedly appeared to share part of their vaccine T cell response while keeping part individual.

The TCR originated in a woman in her late teens or twenties who received the yellow fever vaccine. The sample consisted of T cells from blood (PBMCs), unsorted or a sorted subset (not recorded which), taken before or after yellow fever vaccination (not recorded which). The genes are TRBV20-1 and TRBJ2-7; D might be TRBD2 (6 bases). For the CDR3, the DNA is TGCAGTGCTAGAGATTCGGGGGACCTCGAGCAGTACTTC. It specifies CSARDSGDLEQYF.